This TCR beta chain was recorded in a study of T cells after yellow fever vaccination (dated by TCRdb to between 2018 and 2021). At the level of the whole study: The SMART-Seq v4 Ultra Low Input RNA kit was used to prepare libraries from fractions with low cell numbers. To follow T-cell clones before and after primary and booster YFV17D yellow fever vaccination, bulk TCR alpha and beta repertoires were sequenced over time. Two healthy male donors made up the cohort, one aged 18 to 29 years and the other aged 30 to 40 years. Blood was collected at multiple timepoints before and after primary and secondary immunization, and bulk PBMC replicates and cell subsets were isolated. Results the study describes overall, beyond this receptor: A small fraction of clonotypes appeared in both the CD4 and CD8 compartments, likely as a result of convergent recombination. Computational filtering was required because FACS-sorted repertoires could contain abundant contaminating clonotypes from the bulk population. Most clones expanded after primary vaccination (approximately 97% of CD4 and roughly 88% of CD8) were re-detected after the booster, suggesting that broad memory maintenance occurred. The secondary T-cell response was weaker than the primary response but faster, peaking on day 5 instead of day 15. The study included only two donors, which limits how far the findings can be generalized.

The treatment or condition label of this sample denotes: live attenuated yellow fever vaccine strain. At every blood-draw timepoint, two biological replicates of bulk PBMCs were collected. PBMCs were isolated from peripheral blood using a standard Ficoll-Paque protocol. TriZol was used to extract RNA from bulk PBMCs, CD4 and CD8 fractions, and dextramer-positive and dextramer-negative fractions. For sequencing, an Illumina NovaSeq 6000 was employed. TCR cDNA was made using 5'RACE template switching, a step that added a universal primer site and unique molecular identifiers. cDNA synthesis was primed from both the TCR alpha and TCR beta constant segments. Libraries were amplified in two PCR steps, with sample barcodes and sequencing adapters added in the second step. Sequencing of the libraries was done on either Illumina HiSeq 2500 (2x100 bp) or NovaSeq (2x150 bp). The authors processed their data as follows. Reads were demultiplexed and collapsed into UMI consensus sequences with MIGEC, and V(D)J alignment was performed with MiXCR. Vaccine-responding clonotypes were identified with edgeR using replicate PBMC samples, with FDR below 0.01 and a log2 fold change above 5 up to day 15 being required. CD4 or CD8 identity was assigned to each bulk clonotype according to whether the clonotype was present at higher abundance in the sequenced CD4 repertoire or the sequenced CD8 repertoire. Starting from the raw public reads, TCRdb applied fastp trimming at Q25, assembled clones with MiXCR and retained in-frame beta chains. Rows are unified per CDR3 protein, each entry keeping the most common DNA and genes. For this entry, the V and J calls and clone size follow TCRdb and not the study's own pipeline. In this sample the table shows about 350,000 distinct CDR3 sequences, roughly 4.3% of which occur a single time. The top ten constitute 20% to 25% of the sample.

The CDR3 runs 16 amino acids, cysteine and phenylalanine included. CDR3 DNA is the only sequence kept; it has 48 bases, read in frame from the first base. At the junction V is shortened by 11 bases and J by 3 bases, with 24 bases in between. This clonotype came up many times. The antigen it recognizes is unknown. No base quality values were provided; no much bigger clone lies one nucleotide off. Recombination linked TRBV12-3 or TRBV12-4 to TRBJ2-3; D gene: possibly TRBD1, on 6 matching bases. This material consisted of PBMCs, taken 5 days after the yellow fever booster vaccination. The TCR sequence derives from a man between 18 and 29 years old who received the YFV17D yellow fever vaccine. The CDR3 reads CASGSSTGPTTDTQYF. The nucleotide sequence is TGTGCCTCCGGGTCCTCGACAGGTCCAACGACAGATACGCAGTATTTT.